This record covers a single T cell receptor beta chain. The sample comes from a study of cytotoxic CD8 clonotypes in ibrutinib-treated CLL. Study-level information: Patients attained approximately 25 partial and 2 complete responses; at median about 74 months, around 15 remained remitted while about twelve progressed.

Germline V gene data show CDR1 as SGHRS and CDR2 as YFSETQ. CDR3 length: 13 amino acids. The ends were cut back, 3 bases at V and 3 bases at J, with 10 bases in the middle. The intended depth for sequencing was 1 in 200,000 to 1 in 1 million T cells. Clones were sequenced by immunoSEQ multiplex PCR, and TCRdb holds only the in-frame ones, with some missing. Of about 140,000 clones in the sample, approximately 77% were seen once. The receptor was isolated from a human donor with chronic lymphocytic leukemia. This chain joins TRBV5-1 and TRBJ2-7; D possibly corresponds to TRBD1 (6 bases). The sample in question was PBMCs, obtained after 12 months of ibrutinib treatment. CDR3 sequence (DNA): TGCGCCAGCAGCTATGGACAGTACTACGAGCAGTACTTC. The encoded protein is CASSYGQYYEQYF.